Sequencing of this TCR beta chain was carried out in a study of blood T cell repertoires in COVID-19. The method was immunoSEQ multiplex PCR; TCRdb's version includes in-frame clones alone and lacks a portion of them. The table has 95,000 to 120,000 clones, more than 80% seen once. Looked up from germline, CDR1 is SGHTS and CDR2 is YDEGEE. V lost 0 bases to trimming and J lost 1 base, with 7 bases between them. This CDR3 is built from 14 residues. The TCR was taken from a woman in her sixties or seventies with COVID-19, enrolled during active disease. The V and J genes are TRBV5-8 and TRBJ1-1, with D unclear. Sequences were obtained from peripheral blood. CDR3 residues: CASSLGLANTEAFF. As DNA, the CDR3 is TGTGCCAGCAGCTTGGGACTGGCGAACACTGAAGCTTTCTTT.